This TCR beta chain is drawn from a study of cytotoxic CD8 clonotypes in ibrutinib-treated CLL. Study background: The cohort had over ten relapsed/refractory and some 14 treatment-naive patients, 17 to 18 IGHV unmutated. Study-wide results and caveats: Pretreatment clonality was elevated relative to age-matched healthy donors and paralleled circulating CD8+ T-cell counts. Public clonotypes, an uncommon group, contracted or remained stable on treatment.

Produced via immunoSEQ multiplex PCR; TCRdb's table is partial and in-frame only. Counted here are roughly 180,000 clones, 84% occurring once; the ten biggest clones make up 3.5% to 5.5%. Comment on this clone: Its antigen is not known.

The sequences come from PBMCs, collected after 24 months of ibrutinib treatment. The TCR comes from a human donor with chronic lymphocytic leukemia.

CDR3 in DNA: TGTGCCAGCAGTTACGCCGGACAGGGGTCACCCCTCCACTTT. Encoded protein: CASSYAGQGSPLHF. The chain joins TRBV6-5 to TRBJ1-6, with 9 nucleotides matching TRBD1. Germline V lookup: CDR1 MNHEY, CDR2 SVGAGI. The CDR3 consists of 14 residues. The ends lost 2 bases at V and 10 bases at J; junction bases unmatched: 3.